The clone carrying this T cell receptor beta chain has at least ten counts. MiXCR re-clonotyped the PCR reads for TCRdb. The data hold approximately 24,000 clones, with around 21% observed a single time. The sample originates from a study of metastatic and nonmetastatic thyroid tumors. All patients were untreated before thyroid surgery. Sequenced input: blood. This sequence originates from a male donor with papillary thyroid cancer or a benign thyroid nodule (not recorded which). Some clones in this sample may be carry-over from other donors' samples.

CDR3 in DNA: TGCGCCAGCAGCTCCGGGACAGCCAACTCCTACGAGCAGTACTTC. Translating it yields CASSSGTANSYEQYF. V is TRBV5-1 and J is TRBJ2-7; 7 nucleotides line up with TRBD1. With V trimmed by 3 bases and J by 0 bases, 6 bases remained unmatched. This CDR3 has 15 amino acids. Germline values: CDR1 SGHRS, CDR2 YFSETQ.